The 14 T cell receptor beta chains in this list originate from one sample, sequenced in a study of cytomegalovirus exposure and HLA in healthy donors. The PCR made use of 60 Vbeta and 13 Jbeta primers. Using immunoSEQ multiplex PCR, the repertoire was profiled, and TCRdb retains in-frame clones only, with some absent. The sample table includes 60,000 to 65,000 clones. The sequenced material came from PBMCs. The receptors here all came from a young man in good health and CMV-seropositive.

The chain joins TRBV6-5 to TRBJ2-7; 7 nucleotides align to TRBD1. There are 15 residues in the CDR3. Germline loops: CDR1 MNHEY, CDR2 SVGAGI. V was clipped by 2 bases and J by 0 bases; unmatched bases: 4. The DNA of the CDR3 is TGTGCCAGCAGTTACCTGGCAGGGGGCTCCTACGAGCAGTACTTC. It translates to CASSYLAGGSYEQYF.

The gene calls are TRBV18 and TRBJ1-2; possibly TRBD1 for D (5 bases). V gave up 2 bases and J gave up 8 bases, with 15 bases separating them. Looked up from germline, CDR1 is KGHSH and CDR2 is LQKENI. The CDR3 runs 14 residues. The CDR3 loop reads CASSPVNQGRGYTF. CDR3 coding DNA: TGTGCCAGCTCACCAGTGAACCAGGGTCGAGGCTACACCTTC.

The J gene is TRBJ1-2, the V gene TRBV5-1; TRBD1 aligns across 8 bases. This CDR3 comprises 14 residues. Per germline, CDR1 SGHRS and CDR2 YFSETQ. Trimming at V came to 0 bases and at J to 5 bases, leaving 3 bases not matched to a gene. For the CDR3, the DNA is TGCGCCAGCAGCTTGGGTGACAGGGGATATGGCTACACCTTC. Translation gives CASSLGDRGYGYTF.

This rearrangement joins TRBV6-5 to TRBJ2-2; D unresolved. This CDR3 spans 13 amino acids. V was trimmed by 4 bases and J by 3 bases, leaving 6 bases between them. Germline values: CDR1 MNHEY, CDR2 SVGAGI. Here the CDR3 reads CASSLQDTGELFF. The CDR3 region has the DNA TGTGCCAGCAGTTTACAAGACACCGGGGAGCTGTTTTTT.

The gene calls are TRBV9 and TRBJ2-1, with D perhaps TRBD2 (7 bases). Germline CDR1 and CDR2: SGDLS and YYNGEE. V lost 3 bases, J lost 8 bases, and 21 bases lay in between. The CDR3 totals 16 residues. CDR3 sequence reads: CASSGEIMVGGDEQFF. CDR3 bases: TGTGCCAGCAGCGGGGAGATTATGGTAGGGGGGGATGAGCAGTTCTTC.

CDR3 DNA: TGCGCCAGCAGCTTGTTAACGGTGAATGAGCAGTTCTTC. It yields the protein CASSLLTVNEQFF. This sequence joins TRBV5-1 and TRBJ2-1; D call uncertain. Germline values: CDR1 SGHRS, CDR2 YFSETQ. The V and J ends lost 1 base and 7 bases respectively, with 9 bases between them. The CDR3 contains 13 residues.

This chain links TRBV7-2 with TRBJ2-5; TRBD1 matches 7 bases. This CDR3 is built from 16 residues. The junction had 7 bases not matched to a gene; V was cut back by 2 bases and J by 1 base. Germline assignment: CDR1 SGHTA and CDR2 FQGNSA. The CDR3 region is CASSLFARTGQETQYF. CDR3 coding DNA: TGTGCCAGCAGCTTATTTGCCAGGACAGGCCAAGAGACCCAGTACTTC.

The rearrangement links TRBV12-2 to TRBJ1-2; the D call in the table, TRBD1, was not verified against the DNA. TRBV12-2 is given as a pseudogene. The CDR3 has 17 amino acids. The CDR3, as DNA: TGTGCAAGTCGCTTAATCCTACAGACAGGGTGGGGCTATGGCTACACCTTC. Protein sequence: CASRLILQTGWGYGYTF.

V gene TRBV29-1 combines with J gene TRBJ2-5, with 8 bases lining up with TRBD2. Germline V gives CDR1 SQVTM, CDR2 ANQGSEA. The V gene end was trimmed by 7 bases and the J gene end by 2 bases; junction bases not matched to a gene: 9. This CDR3 has 14 residues. This chain's CDR3 is CSGTGLEDQETQYF. The CDR3 nucleotides are TGCAGCGGAACGGGACTAGAGGATCAAGAGACCCAGTACTTC.

The V gene is TRBV6-6, the J gene TRBJ2-2, with D unclear. The CDR3 is made up of 15 amino acids. Germline V gene lookup returns CDR1 MNHNY and CDR2 SVGAGI (reference sequence). V dropped 0 bases and J dropped 4 bases, with 9 bases sitting between them. This CDR3 reads CASSYSPYSTGELFF. CDR3 coding DNA: TGTGCCAGCAGTTACTCGCCATACTCCACCGGGGAGCTGTTTTTT.

Written as DNA, the CDR3 is TGTGCCAGCAGTGTTAACACCGGGACAATGCGTGGCTACACCTTC. Translation gives CASSVNTGTMRGYTF. This sequence joins TRBV6-1 and TRBJ1-2, with D tentatively TRBD1 (6 bases). CDR3 length equals 15 residues. Trimming pared 4 bases from V and 7 bases from J, leaving 19 bases between. In germline, CDR1 is MNHNS, CDR2 SASEGT.

The rearrangement links TRBV19 to TRBJ1-5; D may be TRBD1 (6 bases). Germline lookup yields CDR1 LNHDA and CDR2 SQIVND (reference sequence). V lost 3 bases and J lost 3, with 18 bases in between. The CDR3 consists of 17 residues. The CDR3 region has the DNA TGTGCCAGTAGTATCTTTTATCGGCAGGGGTACAATCAGCCCCAGCATTTT. The encoded protein is CASSIFYRQGYNQPQHF.

The rearrangement uses TRBV30 and TRBJ2-3; 14 bases fit TRBD2. The CDR3 loop spans 14 amino acids. Germline CDR1 and CDR2: GTSNPN and SVGIG (reference sequence). Trimming took 6 bases from V and 4 from J; bases not matched to a gene: 3. This chain's CDR3 is CACRLAGGPDTQYF. The CDR3 coding sequence is TGTGCCTGCCGACTAGCGGGGGGGCCAGATACGCAGTATTTT.

The chain joins TRBV6-5 to TRBJ1-4; D might be TRBD1 (5 bases). The germline V gene encodes CDR1 MNHEY and CDR2 SVGAGI. Trimming took off 2 bases at V and 3 bases at J, with 10 bases between the two ends. This CDR3 region has 15 residues. CDR3 region: CASSYGGASNEKLFF. The DNA for the CDR3 is TGTGCCAGCAGTTACGGCGGGGCCTCTAATGAAAAACTGTTTTTT.